This paragraph reports one T cell receptor (beta chain). Its antigen is not known. Some clones are missing from TCRdb's copy, which holds only in-frame ones; the method was immunoSEQ multiplex PCR. The sample contains over 100,000 clones, less than 95% of which appear only once. The sample is drawn from a study of T cell responses to AZD1222 COVID-19 vaccine. Overall study results and limits: Nearly half of spike-specific TCRs reportedly target variant regions that are unmutated in the B.1.351 and B.1.1.7 variants.

V gave up 7 bases and J gave up 0 bases, with 10 bases separating them. CDR1 MNHEY and CDR2 SVGAGI come from the germline V gene. The CDR3 has 15 residues. Sequencing used peripheral blood, obtained on day 0 of AZD1222 vaccination. This clonotype was sampled from an adult in good health. V and J are TRBV6-5 and TRBJ1-6; no firm D call. The CDR3: CASKRGSSYNSPLHF. The CDR3 coding sequence is TGTGCCAGCAAAAGAGGGAGCTCCTATAATTCACCCCTCCACTTT.